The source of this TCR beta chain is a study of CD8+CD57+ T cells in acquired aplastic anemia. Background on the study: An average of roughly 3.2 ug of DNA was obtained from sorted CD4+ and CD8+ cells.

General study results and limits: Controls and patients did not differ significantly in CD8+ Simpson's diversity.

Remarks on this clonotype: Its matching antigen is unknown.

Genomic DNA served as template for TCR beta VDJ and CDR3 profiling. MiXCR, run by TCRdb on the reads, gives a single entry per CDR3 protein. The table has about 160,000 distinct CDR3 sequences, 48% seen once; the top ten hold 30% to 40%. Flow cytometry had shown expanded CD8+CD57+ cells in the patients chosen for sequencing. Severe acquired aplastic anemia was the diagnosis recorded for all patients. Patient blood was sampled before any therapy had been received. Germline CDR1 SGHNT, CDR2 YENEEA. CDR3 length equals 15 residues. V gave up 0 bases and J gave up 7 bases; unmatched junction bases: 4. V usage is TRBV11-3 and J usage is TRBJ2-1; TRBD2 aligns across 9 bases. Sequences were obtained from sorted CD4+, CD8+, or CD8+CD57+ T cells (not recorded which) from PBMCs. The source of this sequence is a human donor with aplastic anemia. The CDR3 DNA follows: TGTGCCAGCAGCTTAGATCCCCTAGCGGGGAATGAGCAGTTCTTC. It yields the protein CASSLDPLAGNEQFF.